Listed below are T cell receptor beta chains from one sample, sequenced in a study of blood T cell repertoires in COVID-19. Assay: immunoSEQ multiplex PCR; the TCRdb copy retains only in-frame clones and omits some. The table records some 140,000 clones, about 85% of them present only once. Sequenced sample: peripheral blood. Source of these receptors: a man in his 60s with COVID-19, enrolled during active disease. CDR3s leave out the opening cysteine and the closing phenylalanine or tryptophan.

ASRSQGASGELF	TRBV19	TRBJ2-2
ASSSPIGTQY	TRBV12-3/TRBV12-4	TRBJ2-3
ASSYSRPSGSYEQY	TRBV6-6	TRBJ2-7
ASSSQGASNSPLH	TRBV7-2	TRBJ1-6
ASSAFKGSYQPQH	TRBV28	TRBJ1-5
AISAGSLEAF	TRBV10-3	TRBJ1-1
ASRPTGGTEAF	TRBV7-9	TRBJ1-1
ASSPSVGGNGNTIY	TRBV5-1	TRBJ1-3
ASSVSGAGVGDNEQF	TRBV9	TRBJ2-1
ASRGTVDQPQH	TRBV6-5	TRBJ1-5
ASSQGQVDDSLH	TRBV6-5	TRBJ1-6
ASSPRLAATNEKLF	TRBV9	TRBJ1-4
ASSSDSTLGNTIY	TRBV7-2	TRBJ1-3
ASITLLAGGPNEQF	TRBV10-2	TRBJ2-1
ATSRDRSRTYEQY	TRBV15	TRBJ2-7
ASSSRREVHGYT	TRBV19	TRBJ1-2
ASHGGFNSPLH	TRBV25-1	TRBJ1-6
ASSLGQGYGY	TRBV7-9	TRBJ2-7
ASSLGVKETQY	TRBV7-6	TRBJ2-5
ASSQETGANEKLF	TRBV4-3	TRBJ1-4
ASSGGGANYNSPLH	TRBV11-2	TRBJ1-6
ASSVNPAADTQY	TRBV9	TRBJ2-3
ASSMYRNYGYT	TRBV19	TRBJ1-2
ASSQDFQGEDEKLF	TRBV3-1/TRBV3-2	TRBJ1-4
ASTDEAGGIYNEQF	TRBV7-6	TRBJ2-1
ASNLAGGNQPQH	TRBV2	TRBJ1-5
ASSSPGLDETQY	TRBV11-2	TRBJ2-5
ASLISPRGQPQH	TRBV28	TRBJ1-5
ASSPGQNSPLH	TRBV7-6	TRBJ1-6
ASSHYQQGNYGYT	TRBV19	TRBJ1-2
ASSPAGPQETQY	TRBV7-2	TRBJ2-5
ASSARQGYSSYNEQF	TRBV7-2	TRBJ2-1
ASSQQGQSSTIGEQF	TRBV4-1	TRBJ2-1
ASSYSSRGVRYGYT	TRBV6-5	TRBJ1-2
ASSESRGPGNTIY	TRBV10-2	TRBJ1-3
ASSTKLSYNSPLH	TRBV14	TRBJ1-6
ARSLSASFTGRPTEAF	TRBV5-3	TRBJ1-1
AISEVQGRGYT	TRBV10-3	TRBJ1-2